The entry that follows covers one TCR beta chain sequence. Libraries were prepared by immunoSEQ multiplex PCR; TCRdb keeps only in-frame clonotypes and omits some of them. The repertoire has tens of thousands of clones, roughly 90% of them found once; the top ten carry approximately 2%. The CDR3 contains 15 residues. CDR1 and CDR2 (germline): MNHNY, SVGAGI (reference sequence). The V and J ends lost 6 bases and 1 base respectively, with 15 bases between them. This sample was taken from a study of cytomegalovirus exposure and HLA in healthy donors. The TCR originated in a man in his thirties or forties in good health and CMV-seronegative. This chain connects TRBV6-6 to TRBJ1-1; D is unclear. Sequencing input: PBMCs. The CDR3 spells CASRRPPEGNTEAFF. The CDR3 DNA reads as TGTGCCAGCAGGCGACCCCCTGAGGGGAACACTGAAGCTTTCTTT.